These 17 T cell receptor beta chains share one sample of origin, sequenced in a study of CD8+ T cells in alopecia areata. TCR sequencing used cDNA made by reverse transcription of extracted RNA. The table came from immunoSEQ multiplex PCR; TCRdb's copy has only in-frame clones and leaves some out. The sample yields about 140,000 clones, approximately 85% seen once. Indicated treatment: oral pan-JAK inhibitor, 5-10 mg twice daily. The sample in question was CD8+ T cells sorted from blood, obtained at week 4, from a patient treated with tofacitinib. These TCRs come from a human donor with alopecia areata.

This sequence joins TRBV4-1 and TRBJ2-3, with a possible D match to TRBD2 (7 bases). Trimming shortened V by 0 bases and J by 0 bases, and 10 bases separated the two germline ends. The length of the CDR3 is 16 residues. From germline, CDR1 is MGHRA and CDR2 YSYEKL. The CDR3 nucleotides read TGCGCCAGCAGCCAAGACGGGGGGCCGAGCACAGATACGCAGTATTTT. It is translated as CASSQDGGPSTDTQYF.

The rearrangement joins TRBV4-3 to TRBJ2-3, with D tentatively TRBD1 (6 bases). Between the trimmed V and J ends, which lost 0 bases and 3 bases, there was a span of 25 bases. This CDR3 contains 20 residues. CDR1 is LGHNA and CDR2 is YSLEER in the germline V gene. The CDR3 loop reads CASSQDRWVAGQGPTDTQYF. CDR3 nucleotides: TGCGCCAGCAGCCAAGATCGCTGGGTCGCCGGGCAGGGGCCGACAGATACGCAGTATTTT.

The chain has TRBV9 and TRBJ2-2; TRBD2 matches at 9 bases. Trimming at V came to 3 bases and at J to 2 bases, leaving 5 bases not matched to a gene. CDR3 length equals 16 residues. Germline-derived CDR1 and CDR2 are SGDLS and YYNGEE. The chain's CDR3 is CASSDSGGVNTGELFF. The DNA of the CDR3 is TGTGCCAGCAGCGATAGCGGGGGAGTAAACACCGGGGAGCTGTTTTTT. Full variable domain (remainder filled in from reference TRBV9 and TRBJ2-2): DSGVTQTPKHLITATGQRVTLRCSPRSGDLSVYWYQQSLDQGLQFLIQYYNGEERAKGNILERFSAQQFPDLHSELNLSSLELGDSALYFCASSDSGGVNTGELFFGEGSRLTVL.

This clone was counted between two and nine times. The V gene is TRBV15, the J gene TRBJ2-5, with 9 positions matching TRBD1. The trim removed 0 bases at V and 2 bases at J, leaving 10 bases unmatched. Germline lookup yields CDR1 LNHNV and CDR2 YYDKDF (reference sequence). This CDR3 is 18 amino acids long. CDR3 bases: TGTGCCACCAGCAGAGATGGGGGACAGGGAGGTGGTCAAGAGACCCAGTACTTC. It codes for CATSRDGGQGGGQETQYF. The full variable domain, rest sourced from reference TRBV15 and TRBJ2-5, is DAMVIQNPRYQVTQFGKPVTLSCSQTLNHNVMYWYQQKSSQAPKLLFHYYDKDFNNEADTPDNFQSRRPNTSFCFLDIRSPGLGDTAMYLCATSRDGGQGGGQETQYFGPGTRLLVL.

The chain carries TRBV5-6 and TRBJ2-7; D uncertain. Trimming cost V 3 bases and J 4 bases, with 8 bases left between them. Germline V lookup: CDR1 SGHDT, CDR2 YYEEEE. The CDR3 has 12 residues. The CDR3 bases are TGTGCCAGCAGCTCCGCGATATACGAGCAGTACTTC. Residues: CASSSAIYEQYF.

This clone was found a few times. The chain carries TRBV7-8 and TRBJ2-3, with D possibly matching TRBD1 (7 bases). The CDR3 is made up of 16 amino acids. Between the trimmed V and J ends, which lost 4 bases and 6 bases, there was a span of 20 bases. Per germline, CDR1 SGHVS and CDR2 FQNEAQ. CDR3 residues: CASSSVEGAWLDTQYF. The CDR3 bases are TGTGCCAGCAGCTCAGTGGAGGGGGCCTGGTTGGATACGCAGTATTTT.

The genes are TRBV7-9 and TRBJ1-1; 7 nucleotides line up with TRBD1. The CDR3 totals 15 residues. The germline CDR1 and CDR2 sequences are SEHNR and FQNEAQ (reference sequence). J gave up 3 bases and V 2 bases, and 6 bases lay outside the gene matches. This CDR3 is CASSLIGTGDTEAFF. The CDR3 DNA follows: TGTGCCAGCAGCTTAATTGGCACAGGGGACACTGAAGCTTTCTTT.

The chain recombines TRBV4-2 with TRBJ2-7; D remains ambiguous. The germline V gene has CDR1 LGHNA and CDR2 YNFKEQ. The CDR3 extends over 16 amino acids. V dropped 6 bases and J dropped 10 bases, with 28 bases sitting between them. The CDR3 sequence is CASSEEAGGSRQIQYF. CDR3 DNA sequence: TGTGCCAGCAGTGAAGAGGCTGGCGGATCCAGGCAAATTCAGTACTTC.

V gene TRBV7-9 combines with J gene TRBJ2-1; 14 bases are a match to TRBD2. CDR3 length: 18 residues. Germline V CDR1 and CDR2: SEHNR, FQNEAQ (reference sequence). Losses at the gene ends were 5 bases for V and 0 bases for J; bases not matched to a gene: 6. Here the CDR3 reads CASSTRTSGGTSYNEQFF. For the CDR3, the DNA is TGTGCCAGCAGCACCAGGACTAGCGGGGGGACCTCCTACAATGAGCAGTTCTTC.

CDR3 coding DNA: TGTGCCAGCAGCCACTCCCGGGACGGGCACTACGAGCAGTACTTC. Encoded protein: CASSHSRDGHYEQYF. The chain carries TRBV4-2 and TRBJ2-7; the D gene could be TRBD1 or TRBD2 (5 bases each). The CDR3 spans 15 residues. V shed 3 bases and J shed 3 bases, with 15 bases lying between them. Germline lookup yields CDR1 LGHNA and CDR2 YNFKEQ.

The J gene is TRBJ2-3, the V gene TRBV27, with D tentatively TRBD2 (6 bases). CDR1 MNHEY and CDR2 SMNVEV come from the germline V gene (reference sequence). CDR3 length equals 14 residues. Trimming took off 5 bases at V and 0 bases at J, with 9 bases between the two ends. This chain's CDR3 is CASSPGTSTDTQYF. As DNA, the CDR3 is TGTGCCAGCAGTCCGGGGACTAGCACAGATACGCAGTATTTT.

V is TRBV27 and J is TRBJ1-5; D remains unclear. The CDR3 spans 14 residues. Trimming took off 5 bases at V and 5 bases at J, with 13 bases between the two ends. In germline, CDR1 is MNHEY, CDR2 SMNVEV (reference sequence). CDR3 nucleotides: TGTGCCAGCAGTCTGCGCTCAGGTTATCAGCCCCAGCATTTT. Its protein product is CASSLRSGYQPQHF.

This sequence joins TRBV29-1 and TRBJ2-5; D possibly corresponds to TRBD1 (6 bases). Germline CDR1 is SQVTM and CDR2 is ANQGSEA. This CDR3 comprises 12 residues. V was pared by 4 bases and J by 4 bases, with 10 bases between. CDR3 residues: CSVGLRGETQYF. Here the CDR3 DNA reads TGCAGCGTTGGCCTCAGGGGAGAGACCCAGTACTTC.

The chain uses TRBV4-1 and TRBJ1-1; D gene unclear. The CDR3 runs 14 residues. V was pared by 0 bases and J by 4 bases, with 9 bases between. Germline CDR1 MGHRA, CDR2 YSYEKL. The CDR3 loop is CASSQEGMSTEAFF. CDR3 in DNA: TGCGCCAGCAGCCAAGAAGGTATGTCCACTGAAGCTTTCTTT.

The chain recombines TRBV6-5 with TRBJ2-1; perhaps TRBD1 as D (6 bases). This CDR3 contains 11 residues. V lost 6 bases and J 10 bases, leaving 10 bases between the germline ends. Germline V gene sequence: CDR1 MNHEY, CDR2 SVGAGI. CDR3 nucleotides: TGTGCCAGCAGCTTCGGGACAGAGCAGTTCTTC. Protein: CASSFGTEQFF.

V gene TRBV4-2 combines with J gene TRBJ2-5; no definite D call. Trimming removed 4 bases at V and 5 bases at J, with 17 bases between. Per the germline V gene, CDR1 is LGHNA and CDR2 is YNFKEQ. The CDR3 spans 15 residues. The CDR3 loop reads CASSRNLGSTETQYF. CDR3 in DNA: TGTGCCAGCAGCCGTAACCTGGGATCTACGGAGACCCAGTACTTC.

The J gene is TRBJ2-7, the V gene TRBV29-1, with D unresolved. Trimming took off 6 bases at V and 2 bases at J, with 17 bases between the two ends. The CDR3 has 14 residues. Per the germline V gene, CDR1 is SQVTM and CDR2 is ANQGSEA. The DNA for the CDR3 is TGCAGCGTCGAGGAAGGTGGCAGGACCTACGAGCAGTACTTC. Protein: CSVEEGGRTYEQYF.